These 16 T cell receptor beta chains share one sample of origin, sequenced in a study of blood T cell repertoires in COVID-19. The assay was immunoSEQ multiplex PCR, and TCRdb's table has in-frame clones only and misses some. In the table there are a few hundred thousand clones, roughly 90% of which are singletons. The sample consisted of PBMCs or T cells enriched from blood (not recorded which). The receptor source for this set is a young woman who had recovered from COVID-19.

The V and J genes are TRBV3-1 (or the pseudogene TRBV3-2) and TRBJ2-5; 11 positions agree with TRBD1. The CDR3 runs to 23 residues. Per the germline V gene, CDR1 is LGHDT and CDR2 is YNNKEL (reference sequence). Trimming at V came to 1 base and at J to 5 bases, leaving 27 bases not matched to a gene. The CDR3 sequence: CASSQGPRWRDRGKREFKETQYF. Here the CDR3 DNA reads TGTGCCAGCAGCCAAGGACCCAGGTGGCGGGACAGGGGGAAGCGGGAGTTTAAGGAGACCCAGTACTTC.

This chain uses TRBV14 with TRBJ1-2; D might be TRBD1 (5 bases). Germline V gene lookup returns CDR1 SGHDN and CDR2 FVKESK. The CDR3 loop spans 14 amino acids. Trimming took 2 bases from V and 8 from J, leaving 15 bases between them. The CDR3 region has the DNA TGTGCCAGCAGCCAAAATTTCGGGGGAGGAGGCTACACCTTC. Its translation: CASSQNFGGGGYTF. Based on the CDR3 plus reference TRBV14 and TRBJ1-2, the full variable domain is EAGVTQFPSHSVIEKGQTVTLRCDPISGHDNLYWYRRVMGKEIKFLLHFVKESKQDESGMPNNRFLAERTGGTYSTLKVQPAELEDSGVYFCASSQNFGGGGYTFGSGTRLTVV.

CDR3: CASRKGLAGKNEQFF. For the CDR3, the DNA is TGTGCCAGCAGAAAGGGACTAGCGGGGAAAAATGAGCAGTTCTTC. The V call is TRBV14, the J call TRBJ2-1, with 13 bases matching TRBD2. In germline, CDR1 is SGHDN, CDR2 FVKESK. CDR3 size: 15 residues. Germline trimming cut 6 bases from V and 7 bases from J; bases unmatched to any gene: 6.

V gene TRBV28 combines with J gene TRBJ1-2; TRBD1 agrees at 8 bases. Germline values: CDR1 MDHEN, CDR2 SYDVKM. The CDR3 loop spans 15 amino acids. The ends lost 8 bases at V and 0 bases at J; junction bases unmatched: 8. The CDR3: CASGTGGLANYGYTF. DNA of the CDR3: TGTGCCAGCGGTACAGGGGGGCTAGCTAACTATGGCTACACCTTC.

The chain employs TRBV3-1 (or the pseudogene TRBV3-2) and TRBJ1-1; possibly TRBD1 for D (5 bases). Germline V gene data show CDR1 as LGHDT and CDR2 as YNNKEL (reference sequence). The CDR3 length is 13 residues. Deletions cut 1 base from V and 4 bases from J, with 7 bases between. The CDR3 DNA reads TGTGCCAGCAGCCAAGCAGGGTTCACTGAAGCTTTCTTT. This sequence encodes CASSQAGFTEAFF.

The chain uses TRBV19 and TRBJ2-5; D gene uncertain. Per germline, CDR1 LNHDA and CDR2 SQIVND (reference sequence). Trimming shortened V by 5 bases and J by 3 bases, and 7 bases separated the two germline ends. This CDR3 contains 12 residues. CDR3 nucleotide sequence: TGTGCCAGTAGTTTCGAGGAAGAGACCCAGTACTTC. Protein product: CASSFEEETQYF.

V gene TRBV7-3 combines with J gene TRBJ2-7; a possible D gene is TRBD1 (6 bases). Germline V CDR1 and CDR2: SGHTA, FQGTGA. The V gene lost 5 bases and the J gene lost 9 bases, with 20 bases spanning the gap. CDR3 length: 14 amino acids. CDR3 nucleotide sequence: TGTGCCAGCAGCCTCACCGGGACACAAGGGCGGCAGTACTTC. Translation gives CASSLTGTQGRQYF.

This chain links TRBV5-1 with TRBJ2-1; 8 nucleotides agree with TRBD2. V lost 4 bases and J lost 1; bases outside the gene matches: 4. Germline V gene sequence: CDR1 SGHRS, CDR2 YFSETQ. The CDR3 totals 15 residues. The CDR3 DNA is TGCGCCAGCAGCCGGGGGGGCCAATCCTACAATGAGCAGTTCTTC. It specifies CASSRGGQSYNEQFF.

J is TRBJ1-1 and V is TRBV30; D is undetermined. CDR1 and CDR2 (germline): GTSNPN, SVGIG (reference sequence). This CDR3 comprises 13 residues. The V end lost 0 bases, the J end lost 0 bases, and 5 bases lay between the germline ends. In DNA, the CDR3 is TGTGCCTGGAGTGTAATAGTGAACACTGAAGCTTTCTTT. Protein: CAWSVIVNTEAFF. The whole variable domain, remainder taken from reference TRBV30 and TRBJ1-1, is SQTIHQWPATLVQPVGSPLSLECTVEGTSNPNLYWYRQAAGRGLQLLFYSVGIGQISSEVPQNLSASRPQDRQFILSSKKLLLSDSGFYLCAWSVIVNTEAFFGQGTRLTVV.

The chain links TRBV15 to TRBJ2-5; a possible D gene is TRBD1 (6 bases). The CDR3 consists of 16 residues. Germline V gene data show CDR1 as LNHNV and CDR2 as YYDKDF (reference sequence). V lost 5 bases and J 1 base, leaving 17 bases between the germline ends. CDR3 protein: CATSGALRGSQETQYF. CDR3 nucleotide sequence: TGTGCCACCAGCGGAGCCCTAAGGGGGAGCCAAGAGACCCAGTACTTC.

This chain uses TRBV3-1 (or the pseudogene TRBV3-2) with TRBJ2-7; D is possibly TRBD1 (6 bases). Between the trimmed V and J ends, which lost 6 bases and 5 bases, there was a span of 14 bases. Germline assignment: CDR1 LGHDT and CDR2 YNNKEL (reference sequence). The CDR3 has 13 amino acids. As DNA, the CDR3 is TGTGCCAGCAGACTTACAGGGAACGACGAGCAGTACTTC. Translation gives CASRLTGNDEQYF.

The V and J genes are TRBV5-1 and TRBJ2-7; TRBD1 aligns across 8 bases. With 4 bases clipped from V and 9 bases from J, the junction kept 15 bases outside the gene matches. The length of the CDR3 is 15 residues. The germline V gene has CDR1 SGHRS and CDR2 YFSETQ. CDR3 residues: CASSNYGSGGQVQYF. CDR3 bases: TGCGCCAGCAGCAACTACGGCTCAGGGGGCCAGGTGCAGTACTTC.

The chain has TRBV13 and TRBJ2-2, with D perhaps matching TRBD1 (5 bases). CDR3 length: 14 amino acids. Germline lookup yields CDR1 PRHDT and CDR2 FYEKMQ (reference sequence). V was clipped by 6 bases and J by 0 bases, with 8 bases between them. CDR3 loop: CASREDTNTGELFF. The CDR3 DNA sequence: TGTGCCAGCAGAGAGGACACGAACACCGGGGAGCTGTTTTTT.

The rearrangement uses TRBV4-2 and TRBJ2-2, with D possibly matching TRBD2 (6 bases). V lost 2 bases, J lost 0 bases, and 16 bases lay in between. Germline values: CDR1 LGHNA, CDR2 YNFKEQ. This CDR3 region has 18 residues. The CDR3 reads CASSQPAGGTPNTGELFF. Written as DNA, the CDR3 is TGTGCCAGCAGCCAACCTGCAGGAGGGACTCCGAACACCGGGGAGCTGTTTTTT.

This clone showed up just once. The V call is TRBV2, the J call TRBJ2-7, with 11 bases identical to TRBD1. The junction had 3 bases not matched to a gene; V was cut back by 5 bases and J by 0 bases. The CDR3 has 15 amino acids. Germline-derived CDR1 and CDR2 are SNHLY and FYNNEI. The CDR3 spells CASSPGTGGSYEQYF. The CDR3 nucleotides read TGTGCCAGCAGTCCCGGGACAGGGGGCTCCTACGAGCAGTACTTC.

The DNA for the CDR3 is TGTGCCAGCAGCCCGAGATACGCGTCCTTAAGCTCTGGGGCCAACGTCCTGACTTTC. Protein: CASSPRYASLSSGANVLTF. This chain joins TRBV3-1 (or the pseudogene TRBV3-2) and TRBJ2-6, with D unclear. CDR1 LGHDT and CDR2 YNNKEL come from the germline V gene (reference sequence). V was trimmed by 4 bases and J by 0 bases, leaving 19 bases between them. This CDR3 contains 19 residues.